This is a list of T cell receptor beta chains from one sample in a study of CD8+CD57+ T cells in acquired aplastic anemia. Via MiXCR, TCRdb re-called the reads, giving one row per CDR3 protein. Of approximately 120,000 distinct CDR3 sequences listed, about 43% were seen once; the top ten hold approximately 2.6%. The sample was sorted CD4+, CD8+, or CD8+CD57+ T cells (not recorded which) from PBMCs. Receptor source: a human donor with aplastic anemia. The CDR3 runs from the conserved cysteine through the conserved F or W. Fields, in order: clone size, D gene, J gene, V gene, CDR3 DNA, CDR3 protein. D genes are given only for firm matches. A clone size is listed for some rows: how often the clone was seen (once, few, many), or a class if it is expanded.

many	NA	TRBJ1-1	TRBV11-2	TGTGCCAGCAGCTCGGGGGGGGTCGGTTTGGGTACTGAAGCTTTCTTT	CASSSGGVGLGTEAFF
many	NA	TRBJ1-5	TRBV20-1	TGCAGTGCTAGAACCGCGGGACTTCTCAATCAGCCCCAGCATTTT	CSARTAGLLNQPQHF
many	NA	TRBJ1-1	TRBV15	TGTGCCACCAGCAGAGGAAGTCAGAACACTGAAGCTTTCTTT	CATSRGSQNTEAFF
NA	NA	TRBJ1-1	TRBV7-3	TGTGTCAGCAGCTTAAACAGGGCGAACACTGGAGCTTTCTTT	CVSSLNRANTGAFF
few	TRBD1	TRBJ1-6	TRBV7-9	TGTGCCAGCAGCCGACTACAGGGGGATTCACCCCTCCACTTT	CASSRLQGDSPLHF
few	NA	TRBJ1-5	TRBV6-2/TRBV6-3	TGTGCCAGCACCAACGGGCAGGGTAGTCAGCCCCAGCATTTT	CASTNGQGSQPQHF
few	NA	TRBJ1-4	TRBV27	TGTGCCAGCAGTTCCCAGGGTTCGGCTAATGAAAAACTGTTTTTT	CASSSQGSANEKLFF
few	NA	TRBJ1-1	TRBV5-5	TGTGCCAGCAGCTTTGATTCTCAGGCTCGGATCACTGAAGCTTTCTTT	CASSFDSQARITEAFF
NA	TRBD1	TRBJ1-2	TRBV9	TGTGCCAGCAACGACAGGGTCTATGGCTACACCTTC	CASNDRVYGYTF
NA	TRBD1	TRBJ2-2	TRBV15	TGTGCCACCAGCAGAGTTCTAAGGACAGGGGCCCTAAACACCGGGGAGCTGTTTTTT	CATSRVLRTGALNTGELFF
NA	NA	TRBJ2-7	TRBV29-1	TGCAGCGTTGAGCGGGGTAACGACCTCGAGCAGTACTTC	CSVERGNDLEQYF
NA	TRBD1	TRBJ1-2	TRBV5-8	TGTGCCAGCAGCTTGGGGACAGGGGGCAACTATGGCTACACCTTC	CASSLGTGGNYGYTF
few	NA	TRBJ2-1	TRBV6-2/TRBV6-3	TGTGCCAGTTCTGGACCACAGCGAAATGAGCAGTTCTTC	CASSGPQRNEQFF
NA	NA	TRBJ1-1	TRBV4-3	TGCGCCAGCAGCCAAGATCTCGGAGTATCAGCGAACACTGAAGCCTTCTTT	CASSQDLGVSANTEAFF
few	NA	TRBJ2-5	TRBV2	TGTGCCAGCAGTCCGGGAAGGACGGAGACCCAGTACTTC	CASSPGRTETQYF
NA	TRBD1	TRBJ1-3	TRBV19	TGTGCCAGTAGTATCGGGACAGGTGGAAACACCATATATTTT	CASSIGTGGNTIYF
NA	NA	TRBJ2-3	TRBV7-8	TGTGCCAGCAGCTTCCAAGGGGGTACGCAGTATTTT	CASSFQGGTQYF
many	NA	TRBJ1-4	TRBV2	TGTGCCAGCAGACCCAGCTTCTTCAATAATGAAAAACTGTTTTTT	CASRPSFFNNEKLFF
many	NA	TRBJ1-4	TRBV11-2	TGTGCCAGCAGCTTAGAGGGCAGCCCTAATGAAAAACTGTTTTTT	CASSLEGSPNEKLFF
few	TRBD1	TRBJ1-2	TRBV10-3	TGTGCCATCAGAACGGACAGGGGGCGCTTAATAGGTGGCTACACCTTC	CAIRTDRGRLIGGYTF
many	TRBD1	TRBJ1-5	TRBV7-2	TGTGCCAGCAGTGCGGACAGGGTGGTTCAGCCCCAGCATTTT	CASSADRVVQPQHF
few	NA	TRBJ1-5	TRBV20-1	TGCGCGACTAAGGGGGGCGAAAGCAATCAGCCCCAGCATTTT	CATKGGESNQPQHF
medium-sized	NA	TRBJ1-6	TRBV19	TGTGCCAGTAGAAGGAGGGTCCATTCACCCCTCCACTTT	CASRRRVHSPLHF
many	NA	TRBJ2-3	TRBV10-3	TGTGCCATCAATAGGGTTCCCACAGATACGCAGTATTTT	CAINRVPTDTQYF
NA	TRBD2	TRBJ2-5	TRBV20-1	TGCAGTGCTGGGGGGACTAGAGGGTTGGAGACCCAGTGCTTC	CSAGGTRGLETQCF
many	NA	TRBJ1-6	TRBV19	TGTGCCAGTAGTATAGCAGAAGGTCTCTCCTATAATTCACCCCTCCACTTT	CASSIAEGLSYNSPLHF
many	NA	TRBJ2-5	TRBV15	TGTGCCACCAGCAGAGCTAGTCAGCAAGAGACCCAGTACTTC	CATSRASQQETQYF
many	NA	TRBJ1-6	TRBV6-5	TGTGCCAGCAGTTCCCAACCGGGAAATTCACCCCTCCACTTT	CASSSQPGNSPLHF
many	NA	TRBJ1-3	TRBV6-1	TGTGCCAGCAGTCTCAGGGGAGGACCTGGAAACACCATATATTTT	CASSLRGGPGNTIYF
many	TRBD1	TRBJ1-2	TRBV4-1	TGCGCCAGCAGCATAGGGCCGGCAGGGGGCAACTATGGCTACACCTTC	CASSIGPAGGNYGYTF
NA	NA	TRBJ2-3	TRBV10-1	TGCGCCAGCAGTGAGTCGGGGGCGGGGGAAGATACGCAGTATTTT	CASSESGAGEDTQYF
NA	TRBD1	TRBJ2-1	TRBV24-1	TGTGCCACCAGTGATTGGGACAGGGATCATGAGCAGTTCTTC	CATSDWDRDHEQFF
NA	TRBD1	TRBJ2-5	TRBV24-1	TGTGCCACCAGTGATTTTTGGACAGGGGGCCGGGAGACCCAGTACTTC	CATSDFWTGGRETQYF
once	TRBD1	TRBJ2-3	TRBV2	TGTGCCAGCAGGACAGGGTTCACAGATACGCAGTATTTT	CASRTGFTDTQYF
NA	TRBD1	TRBJ1-1	TRBV19	TGTGCCAGTAGTATAGCAGGGGGGGGAAACACTGAAGCTTTCTTT	CASSIAGGGNTEAFF
NA	NA	TRBJ2-1	TRBV29-1	TGTGCCAGTAGTTATCCGACTCATTCGAGGAATGAGCAGTTCTTC	CASSYPTHSRNEQFF
few	NA	TRBJ2-5	TRBV5-4	TGTGCCAGCAGCTCCCGGGACACCATAGAGACCCAGTACTTC	CASSSRDTIETQYF
many	TRBD1	TRBJ1-2	TRBV6-5	TGTGCCAGCAGTTTCGGACAGGCTTATGGCTACACCTTC	CASSFGQAYGYTF
many	TRBD2	TRBJ2-3	TRBV7-2	TGTGCCAGCAGCTATAGACTAGCGGGGGGAACTAGCACAGATACGCAGTATTTT	CASSYRLAGGTSTDTQYF
NA	NA	TRBJ2-2	TRBV29-1	TGCAGCGTTGAATCGGGGGAGCTGTTTTTT	CSVESGELFF
many	NA	TRBJ2-2	TRBV20-1	TGCAGTGCTAGCGGTGTAAACGCGAACACCGGGGAGCTGTTTTTT	CSASGVNANTGELFF
once	TRBD2	TRBJ2-7	TRBV15	TGTGCCACCAGCAGTCCCCTAGCGGGGTCCTACGAGCAGTACTTC	CATSSPLAGSYEQYF
many	NA	TRBJ2-1	TRBV20-1	TGCAGTGCTAGAGGAGCGGACAGTTTCTACAATGAGCAGTTCTTC	CSARGADSFYNEQFF
many	TRBD1	TRBJ1-2	TRBV24-1	TGTGCCACCAGTGATCCCCTGACAGGGTCCTATGGCTACACCTTC	CATSDPLTGSYGYTF
few	TRBD1	TRBJ2-7	TRBV6-1	TGTGCCAGCAGTGCGGACAGGGGCTACTCCTACGAGCAGTACTTC	CASSADRGYSYEQYF
medium-sized	TRBD2	TRBJ2-7	TRBV10-3	TGTGCCATCAGTGAGGGAGCGGGGGGTGCGTACGAGCAGTACTTC	CAISEGAGGAYEQYF
many	NA	TRBJ2-7	TRBV7-9	TGTGCCAGCAGCCCTGGGCTTAAACACGAGCAGTACTTC	CASSPGLKHEQYF
many	TRBD1	TRBJ2-7	TRBV19	TGTGCCAGTACAGGGGGCTACGAGCAGTACTTC	CASTGGYEQYF
many	NA	TRBJ2-1	TRBV5-1	TGCGCCAGCAGCTTGGAACTTTCCGGTTACAATGAGCAGTTCTTC	CASSLELSGYNEQFF
many	TRBD2	TRBJ2-1	TRBV7-7	TGTGCTAGCAGCTTAAGCGGGGATACCTCTAATGAGCAGTTCTTC	CASSLSGDTSNEQFF
NA	NA	TRBJ1-6	TRBV5-1	TGCGCCAGCAGCCTCGATAATAATTCACCCCTCCACTTT	CASSLDNNSPLHF
NA	TRBD1	TRBJ2-7	TRBV27	TGTGCCAGCAGCAGGGACAGCTGGGAGTACTTC	CASSRDSWEYF
many	NA	TRBJ2-5	TRBV25-1	TGTGCCAGCAGTGAAATAACAGGGATGGAGACCCAGTACTTC	CASSEITGMETQYF
many	NA	TRBJ2-1	TRBV7-9	TGTGCCAGCAGCTTCCAAGGGGCGGGTAGGGAGCAGTTCTTC	CASSFQGAGREQFF
many	NA	TRBJ2-7	TRBV7-2	TGTGCCAGCAGCTTAGATGACTCTACGACCTACGAGCAGTACTTC	CASSLDDSTTYEQYF
NA	TRBD1	TRBJ2-6	TRBV12-3/TRBV12-4	TGTGCCAGCAGTTGCACGTTGGGACAGGCCCCCTCTGGGGCCAACGCCCTGACTTTC	CASSCTLGQAPSGANALTF
NA	NA	TRBJ1-2	TRBV29-1	TGCAGCGCCGTGCTGGGGATTAACTATGGCTACACCTTC	CSAVLGINYGYTF
NA	TRBD2	TRBJ2-7	TRBV9	TGTGCCAGCAGCCCCCAAACTAGCGGGGGGGCAAGCAACGAGCAGTACTTC	CASSPQTSGGASNEQYF
many	NA	TRBJ2-5	TRBV7-3	TGTGCCAGCAGCTTAACGGGTTCGGAGACCCAGTACTTC	CASSLTGSETQYF
many	TRBD1	TRBJ1-2	TRBV18	TGTGCCAGCTCACCACTGGGGACAGGAGAGAGTTACACCTTC	CASSPLGTGESYTF